This TCR beta chain was profiled in a study of beta chain features in type 1 diabetes. Whole-study results and caveats: Small HLA sub-analyses could not settle whether HLA shapes TCRB rearrangement.

Per the germline V gene, CDR1 is GTSNPN and CDR2 is SVGIG (reference sequence). CDR3 length equals 19 residues. The J segment lost 6 bases and the V segment lost 5 bases, leaving 17 bases of the junction unmatched. The table lists this clone with a few counts. Its antigen is undetermined. The whole isolated RNA underwent reverse transcription, so sequencing captured expressed TCRB transcripts. The repertoire was sequenced with immunoSEQ multiplex PCR; TCRdb's copy has only in-frame clones and lacks some. The table records 200,000 to 250,000 clones, 9.6% of them present only once. Purity exceeding 98% was reached by all sorted populations.

The clonotype was recovered from a woman younger than 30 in good health. Sequencing was performed on naive CD4+ T cells from blood. The chain couples TRBV30 to TRBJ2-2; TRBD2 matches at 14 bases. CDR3 sequence: CAWRPTAPLTSGRAGELFF. The DNA for the CDR3 is TGTGCCTGGCGGCCTACTGCCCCTCTGACTAGCGGGAGGGCCGGGGAGCTGTTTTTT.